This T cell receptor (beta chain) stems from a study of molecular identifiers for immune sequencing clone quantification. MiXCR, run by TCRdb on the PCR reads, gives a single entry per CDR3 protein. This table holds about 630,000 distinct CDR3 sequences, about 25% found once. This clonotype appeared many times. The sample was naive CD8+ T cells from blood, with Jurkat cell RNA spiked in. The subset is: FACS-sorted CD8+CD4-CCR7+CD45RA+ naive T cells. The receptor comes from a human donor in good health. Some libraries in this study had Jurkat cell RNA spiked in.

CDR3 nucleotides: TGTGCCAGCAGCTTAGAGGGTCTTTGGTACAATGAGCAGTTCTTC. This gives the protein CASSLEGLWYNEQFF. The chain has TRBV7-3 and TRBJ2-1, with D perhaps TRBD2 (5 bases). The V end was cut by 2 bases, the J end by 4 bases, with 12 bases between. The CDR3 length is 15 residues. Germline loops: CDR1 SGHTA, CDR2 FQGTGA.